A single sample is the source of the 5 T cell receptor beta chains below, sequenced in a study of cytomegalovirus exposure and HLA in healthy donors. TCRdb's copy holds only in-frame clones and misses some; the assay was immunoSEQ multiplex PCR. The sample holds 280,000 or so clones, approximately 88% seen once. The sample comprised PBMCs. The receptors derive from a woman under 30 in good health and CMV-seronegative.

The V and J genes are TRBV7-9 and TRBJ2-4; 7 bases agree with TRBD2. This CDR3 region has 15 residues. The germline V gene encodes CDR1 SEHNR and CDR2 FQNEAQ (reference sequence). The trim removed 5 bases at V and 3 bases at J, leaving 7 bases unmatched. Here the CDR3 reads CASSQPGGGKNIQYF. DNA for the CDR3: TGTGCCAGCAGCCAGCCGGGGGGTGGCAAAAACATTCAGTACTTC.

The CDR3 sequence is CASSPHGGTEAFF. CDR3 DNA sequence: TGTGCCAGCAGTCCCCACGGGGGCACTGAAGCTTTCTTT. This chain uses TRBV28 with TRBJ1-1, with D possibly matching TRBD1 (5 bases). Germline CDR1 MDHEN, CDR2 SYDVKM. V was cut by 5 bases and J by 4 bases, with 11 bases left in between. The CDR3 length is 13 residues.

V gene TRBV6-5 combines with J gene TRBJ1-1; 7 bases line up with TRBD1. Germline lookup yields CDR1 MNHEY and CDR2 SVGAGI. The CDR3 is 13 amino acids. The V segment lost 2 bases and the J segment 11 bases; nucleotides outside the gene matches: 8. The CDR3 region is CASSYQLTGSAFF. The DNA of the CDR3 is TGTGCCAGCAGTTACCAGTTGACAGGGAGTGCTTTCTTT.

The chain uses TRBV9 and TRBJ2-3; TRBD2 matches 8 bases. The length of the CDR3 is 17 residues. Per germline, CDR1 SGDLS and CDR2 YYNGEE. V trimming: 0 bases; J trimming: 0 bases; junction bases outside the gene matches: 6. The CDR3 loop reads CASSVDHSSGSTDTQYF. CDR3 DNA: TGTGCCAGCAGCGTAGATCATTCTAGCGGGAGCACAGATACGCAGTATTTT.

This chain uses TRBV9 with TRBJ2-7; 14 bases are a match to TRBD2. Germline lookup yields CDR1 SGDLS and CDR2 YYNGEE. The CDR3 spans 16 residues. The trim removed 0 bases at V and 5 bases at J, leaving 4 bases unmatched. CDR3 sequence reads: CASSVAWGLAGDEQYF. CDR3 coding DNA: TGTGCCAGCAGCGTAGCTTGGGGACTAGCGGGAGACGAGCAGTACTTC.